This section outlines one TCR beta chain sequence together with its context. As yet, its antigen is unknown. This sample was included in a study of cytomegalovirus exposure and HLA in healthy donors. As for the donors, each was a healthy bone marrow donor. Overall study findings and caveats: Being productive about 87% or about 30% of the time was typical of most TCR beta V segments in an earlier analysis. Reported results showed that the classifier diagnosed cytomegalovirus status with high specificity and sensitivity.

The PCR employed 60 Vbeta primers together with 13 Jbeta primers. Assay: immunoSEQ multiplex PCR; the TCRdb copy retains only in-frame clones and omits some. The sample contains about 190,000 clones, 70% to 75% of which appear only once. V was clipped by 11 bases and J by 9 bases; unmatched bases: 17. CDR1 is LNHDA, CDR2 SQIVND, per germline (reference sequence). This CDR3 has 16 amino acids. Material for sequencing was PBMCs. This clonotype originated in a man in his thirties or forties in good health and CMV-seropositive. The chain is built from TRBV19 and TRBJ2-1; 12 positions match TRBD2. The CDR3, as DNA: TGTGCCTCTAATAAACCTGGACTAGCGGGGAAGAGTGAGCAGTTCTTC. The encoded protein is CASNKPGLAGKSEQFF. Looking up the rest from reference TRBV19 and TRBJ2-1 gives the full variable domain: DGGITQSPKYLFRKEGQNVTLSCEQNLNHDAMYWYRQDPGQGLRLIYYSQIVNDFQKGDIAEGYSVSREKKESFPLTVTSAQKNPTAFYLCASNKPGLAGKSEQFFGPGTRLTVL.